These T cell receptor beta chains were read from a single sample in a study of T cell responses to AZD1222 COVID-19 vaccine. The table came from immunoSEQ multiplex PCR; TCRdb's copy has only in-frame clones and leaves some out. The sample consists of 170,000 or so clones, approximately 95% of them appearing once. The source material was peripheral blood, sampled 28 days after the second dose of the MenACWY control vaccine. All receptors come from an adult who received the MenACWY meningococcal vaccine as a control. Both conserved end residues are part of each CDR3. D genes are given only for firm matches. Expanded clones get a size class; other rows say once, few or many, or leave the size out.

TRBV6-5	TRBD1	TRBJ2-3	.	TGTGCCAGCAGGACCCGGACAGGGACCACAGATACGCAGTATTTT	CASRTRTGTTDTQYF
TRBV27	.	TRBJ1-4	.	TGTGCCAGCAGTAAATCCCCCTGGACTAATGAAAAACTGTTTTTT	CASSKSPWTNEKLFF
TRBV28	.	TRBJ2-3	.	TGTGCCAGCAGTGGAAGACTACCCGAGGAAGATACGCAGTATTTT	CASSGRLPEEDTQYF
TRBV4-3	TRBD1	TRBJ2-2	.	TGCGCCAGCAGCGACAGGGTAATCGGGGAGCTGTTTTTT	CASSDRVIGELFF
TRBV19	TRBD2	TRBJ2-2	.	TGTGCCAGTAGTATCCTGACTAGCGGGGGGGCCGCTGAGCTGTTTTTT	CASSILTSGGAAELFF
TRBV2	.	TRBJ1-1	once	TGTGCCAGCAGGTGGGCAGAAAACACTGAAGCTTTCTTT	CASRWAENTEAFF
TRBV29-1	TRBD1	TRBJ1-2	.	TGCAGCGTTGAACCGCCAGGGGGCTATGGCTACACCTTC	CSVEPPGGYGYTF
TRBV19	TRBD1	TRBJ1-1	.	TGTGCCAGTAGTATGGGAAATAACAGGGGTACTGAAGCTTTCTTT	CASSMGNNRGTEAFF
TRBV5-1	TRBD1	TRBJ1-4	.	TGCGCCAGCAGCACATCGGACAGGGCGAATGAAAAACTGTTTTTT	CASSTSDRANEKLFF
TRBV4-2	.	TRBJ1-6	once	TGTGCCAGCAGCCAAGATTGGAGACATAATAATTCACCCCTCCACTTT	CASSQDWRHNNSPLHF
TRBV7-9	.	TRBJ2-1	.	TGTGCCAGCAGCCCGGGGGCGGACTACAATGAGCAGTTCTTC	CASSPGADYNEQFF